This T cell receptor beta chain came from a study of blood T cell repertoires in COVID-19. Assay used: immunoSEQ multiplex PCR; TCRdb lists only in-frame clones, some missing. The sample includes about 320,000 clones, around 85% seen only once; the top ten take about 7%. Germline lookup yields CDR1 KGHDR and CDR2 SFDVKD. This CDR3 comprises 15 residues. Between the trimmed V and J ends, which lost 4 bases and 4 bases, there was a span of 12 bases. The sample comprised peripheral blood. The TCR originated in a human donor in a cohort sampled during active COVID-19. The chain joins TRBV24-1 to TRBJ2-2; a possible D gene is TRBD2 (5 bases). CDR3 region: CATSDTRSATGELFF. The CDR3 bases are TGTGCCACCAGTGACACCCGTAGCGCCACCGGGGAGCTGTTTTTT.